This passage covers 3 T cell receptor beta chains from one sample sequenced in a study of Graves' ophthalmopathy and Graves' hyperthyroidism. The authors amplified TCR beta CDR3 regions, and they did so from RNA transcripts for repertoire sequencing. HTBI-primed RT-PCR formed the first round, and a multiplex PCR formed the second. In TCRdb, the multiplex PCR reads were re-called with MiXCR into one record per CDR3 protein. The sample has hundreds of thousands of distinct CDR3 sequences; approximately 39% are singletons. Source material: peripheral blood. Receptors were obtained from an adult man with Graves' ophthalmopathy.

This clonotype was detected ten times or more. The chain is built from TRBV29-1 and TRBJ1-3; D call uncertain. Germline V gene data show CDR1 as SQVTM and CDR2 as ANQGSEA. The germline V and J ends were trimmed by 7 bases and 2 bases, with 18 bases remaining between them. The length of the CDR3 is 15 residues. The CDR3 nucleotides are TGCAGCGCCCGGACCTCTCAGAACGCTGGAAACACCATATATTTT. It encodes CSARTSQNAGNTIYF. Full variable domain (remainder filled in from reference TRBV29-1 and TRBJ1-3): SAVISQKPSRDICQRGTSLTIQCQVDSQVTMMFWYRQQPGQSLTLIATANQGSEATYESGFVIDKFPISRPNLTFSTLTVSNMSPEDSSIYLCSARTSQNAGNTIYFGEGSWLTVV.

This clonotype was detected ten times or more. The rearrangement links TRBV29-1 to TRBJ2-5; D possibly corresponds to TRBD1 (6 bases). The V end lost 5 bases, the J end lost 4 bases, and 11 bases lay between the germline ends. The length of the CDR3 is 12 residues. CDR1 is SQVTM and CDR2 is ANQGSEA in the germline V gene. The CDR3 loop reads CSVPTGSETQYF. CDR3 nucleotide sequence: TGCAGCGTTCCTACAGGGTCAGAGACCCAGTACTTC.

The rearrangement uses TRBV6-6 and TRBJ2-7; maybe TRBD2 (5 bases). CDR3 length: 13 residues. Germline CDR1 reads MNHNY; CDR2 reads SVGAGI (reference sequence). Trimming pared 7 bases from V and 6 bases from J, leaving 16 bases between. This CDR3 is CASNTSRGSEQYF. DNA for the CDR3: TGTGCCAGCAACACATCCCGGGGATCCGAGCAGTACTTC.